Listed here are 19 T cell receptor beta chains from one sample, sequenced in a study of blood T cell repertoires in COVID-19. The repertoire was sequenced with immunoSEQ multiplex PCR; TCRdb's copy has only in-frame clones and lacks some. Here the sample spans some 160,000 clones, around 89% being singletons. The material sequenced was peripheral blood. The receptor set was obtained from a man in his fifties or sixties who had recovered from COVID-19.

The CDR3 DNA reads TGTGCCAGCAGTGAAGCTAGGGGACAGGCAGGATCCTACGAGCAGTACTTC. Protein sequence: CASSEARGQAGSYEQYF. The chain couples TRBV6-1 to TRBJ2-7; 8 nucleotides match TRBD1. The V gene's germline CDR1 is MNHNS and CDR2 SASEGT. The length of the CDR3 is 17 residues. Unmatched junction bases numbered 8, after V lost 0 bases and J lost 1 base.

The chain links TRBV6-2 or TRBV6-3 to TRBJ2-7, with unresolved D. Trimming took 0 bases from V and 1 from J, leaving 7 bases between them. The V gene's germline CDR1 is MNHEY and CDR2 SVGEGT. CDR3 length equals 14 residues. The CDR3 DNA sequence: TGTGCCAGCAGTTACTCCACCAGTTCCTACGAGCAGTACTTC. Translation: CASSYSTSSYEQYF.

The gene calls are TRBV6-6 and TRBJ1-2; 8 positions match TRBD1. CDR3 size: 14 residues. CDR1 and CDR2 (germline): MNHNY, SVGAGI (reference sequence). V lost 4 bases to trimming and J lost 4 bases; unmatched junction nucleotides: 5. CDR3 loop: CASSFLQGGYGYTF. The DNA of the CDR3 is TGTGCCAGCAGTTTCTTACAGGGGGGCTATGGCTACACCTTC.

This clone was seen just once. This chain links TRBV7-2 with TRBJ2-6; the D gene is possibly TRBD1 (5 bases). The CDR3 loop spans 19 amino acids. Germline-derived CDR1 and CDR2 are SGHTA and FQGNSA. V was trimmed by 3 bases and J by 0 bases, leaving 18 bases between them. The CDR3 sequence: CASSLGRLNVNSGANVLTF. The CDR3 DNA is TGTGCCAGCAGCTTGGGGCGTCTTAACGTTAACTCTGGGGCCAACGTCCTGACTTTC.

This clone was seen only once. The chain couples TRBV10-1 to TRBJ1-1, with a weak D call TRBD1 (6 bases). The V gene lost 0 bases and the J gene lost 0 bases, with 29 bases spanning the gap. Germline V gene lookup returns CDR1 WNHNN and CDR2 SYGVQD (reference sequence). The CDR3 loop spans 22 amino acids. DNA for the CDR3: TGCGCCAGCAGTGAGTCGAAGAAGGGGACATCCCCTCCCGAGCCTATGAACACTGAAGCTTTCTTT. It yields the protein CASSESKKGTSPPEPMNTEAFF.

The V call is TRBV11-2, the J call TRBJ2-1; D gene unclear. V was clipped by 4 bases and J by 4 bases, with 5 bases between them. The CDR3 spans 12 residues. Per the germline V gene, CDR1 is SGHAT and CDR2 is FQNNGV. This chain's CDR3 is CASSYIYNEQFF. The CDR3 DNA follows: TGTGCCAGCAGCTATATATACAATGAGCAGTTCTTC.

The J gene is TRBJ1-6, the V gene TRBV18; D remains unclear. The CDR3 is 15 amino acids. Trimming removed 3 bases at V and 0 bases at J, with 6 bases between. Germline CDR1 and CDR2: KGHSH and LQKENI. The CDR3, as DNA: TGTGCCAGCTCACCCAAGAGCTCCTATAATTCACCCCTCCACTTT. Encoded protein: CASSPKSSYNSPLHF.

V is TRBV2 and J is TRBJ1-1; the D is unclear. There are 13 residues in the CDR3. Per germline, CDR1 SNHLY and CDR2 FYNNEI. Trimming cost V 3 bases and J 7 bases, with 12 bases left between them. The CDR3 nucleotides read TGTGCCAGCAGTGAGGGAGGGATTAGTGAAGCTTTCTTT. This gives the protein CASSEGGISEAFF.

This chain links TRBV6-1 with TRBJ2-7, with D possibly matching TRBD1 (6 bases). This CDR3 is 15 amino acids long. Trimming pared 0 bases from V and 5 bases from J, leaving 14 bases between. CDR1 MNHNS and CDR2 SASEGT come from the germline V gene. The CDR3 spells CASSEAGLTGHEQYF. CDR3 nucleotides: TGTGCCAGCAGTGAAGCGGGCCTTACAGGGCACGAGCAGTACTTC.

The chain links TRBV2 to TRBJ1-5; D is perhaps TRBD1 (5 bases). The CDR3 runs 15 residues. V dropped 0 bases and J dropped 6 bases, with 12 bases sitting between them. Germline V CDR1 and CDR2: SNHLY, FYNNEI. The CDR3 DNA is TGTGCCAGCAGTGAAGCGCTAAGGGGTAGTCAGCCCCAGCATTTT. It is translated as CASSEALRGSQPQHF.

The CDR3 DNA is TGTGCCAGCAGCTACCTAGGACAGGGAGGGAATCAGCCCCAGCATTTT. This gives the protein CASSYLGQGGNQPQHF. The rearrangement links TRBV7-2 to TRBJ1-5, with 8 bases that match TRBD1. Germline V gene sequence: CDR1 SGHTA, CDR2 FQGNSA. V was clipped by 4 bases and J by 4 bases; unmatched bases: 9. The CDR3 extends over 16 amino acids.

This clone was found once. The CDR3 loop is CSVGEPPANYGYTF. The DNA of the CDR3 is TGCAGCGTTGGGGAGCCCCCAGCTAACTATGGCTACACCTTC. V gene TRBV29-1 combines with J gene TRBJ1-2, with D uncertain. V gave up 4 bases and J gave up 0 bases, with 12 bases separating them. The CDR3 length is 14 residues. Germline CDR1 SQVTM, CDR2 ANQGSEA. The full variable domain, its missing parts supplied by reference TRBV29-1 and TRBJ1-2, is SAVISQKPSRDICQRGTSLTIQCQVDSQVTMMFWYRQQPGQSLTLIATANQGSEATYESGFVIDKFPISRPNLTFSTLTVSNMSPEDSSIYLCSVGEPPANYGYTFGSGTRLTVV.

This clone was seen once. This rearrangement joins TRBV7-8 to TRBJ2-1, with 11 bases matching TRBD2. CDR1 and CDR2 (germline): SGHVS, FQNEAQ. The V segment lost 4 bases and the J segment 10 bases; nucleotides outside the gene matches: 6. CDR3 length: 14 residues. The DNA of the CDR3 is TGTGCCAGCAGCTCAGCGACTAGCGGGAACGAGCAGTTCTTC. This sequence encodes CASSSATSGNEQFF.

The V gene is TRBV7-2, the J gene TRBJ2-5, with TRBD2 identical over 12 bases. The V and J ends lost 5 bases and 4 bases, in that order; junction bases with no gene match: 2. Germline CDR1 and CDR2: SGHTA and FQGNSA. The CDR3 length is 14 residues. The CDR3 here is CASSRGLAGETQYF. In nucleotides, the CDR3 is TGTGCCAGCAGCAGGGGACTAGCGGGAGAGACCCAGTACTTC.

This clone came up once. The genes are TRBV18 and TRBJ2-6; the D gene is possibly TRBD2 (5 bases). The length of the CDR3 is 16 residues. Germline CDR1 and CDR2: KGHSH and LQKENI. The V and J ends lost 5 bases and 0 bases respectively, with 11 bases between them. This chain's CDR3 is CASSDRRDSGANVLTF. CDR3 nucleotide sequence: TGTGCCAGCTCAGATAGACGGGACTCTGGGGCCAACGTCCTGACTTTC. Full variable domain (remainder filled in from reference TRBV18 and TRBJ2-6): NAGVMQNPRHLVRRRGQEARLRCSPMKGHSHVYWYRQLPEEGLKFMVYLQKENIIDESGMPKERFSAEFPKEGPSILRIQQVVRGDSAAYFCASSDRRDSGANVLTFGAGSRLTVL.

A word on this clone: Within the sample, other DNA sequences also encode this same CDR3. V usage is TRBV18 and J usage is TRBJ2-7, with 7 bases that match TRBD1. Germline V gene lookup returns CDR1 KGHSH and CDR2 LQKENI. J gave up 2 bases and V 6 bases, and 4 bases lay outside the gene matches. The CDR3 covers 13 residues. CDR3 bases: TGTGCCAGCTCCCGGGACAGAACCTACGAGCAGTACTTC. Protein sequence: CASSRDRTYEQYF.

The rearrangement joins TRBV6-2 or TRBV6-3 to TRBJ1-4, with no clear D. The CDR3 consists of 13 residues. Between the trimmed V and J ends, which lost 2 bases and 11 bases, there was a span of 12 bases. Per the germline V gene, CDR1 is MNHEY and CDR2 is SVGEGT. Written as DNA, the CDR3 is TGTGCCAGCAGTTACGACACGGAGGTGAAACTGTTTTTT. Protein: CASSYDTEVKLFF.

The CDR3 sequence is CASSYFTGEETQYF. CDR3 DNA sequence: TGTGCCAGCAGTTACTTTACAGGGGAAGAGACCCAGTACTTC. The rearrangement joins TRBV6-5 to TRBJ2-5; TRBD1 matches 7 bases. CDR1 and CDR2 from the germline V gene are MNHEY and SVGAGI. Germline trimming cut 1 base from V and 3 bases from J; bases unmatched to any gene: 2. This CDR3 has 14 amino acids.

The chain employs TRBV5-1 and TRBJ1-2, with D hard to call. This CDR3 has 14 amino acids. Germline V lookup: CDR1 SGHRS, CDR2 YFSETQ. Trimming removed 0 bases from V and 2 bases from J, with 8 bases in between. The CDR3 loop reads CASSLDQLNYGYTF. The CDR3 region has the DNA TGCGCCAGCAGCTTGGATCAGTTGAACTATGGCTACACCTTC.